This passage covers 9 T cell receptor beta chains from one sample sequenced in a study of OX40 agonist ivuxolimab in advanced cancers. The assay was immunoSEQ multiplex PCR, and TCRdb's table has in-frame clones only and misses some. Among approximately 54,000 clones listed, 80% to 85% were seen once. The input for sequencing was CD4+ or CD8+ T cells sorted from blood, taken in a trial of the OX40 agonist ivuxolimab. The receptors were gathered from an adult with an advanced solid tumor such as melanoma, head and neck, liver or kidney cancer.

This clone was counted a single time. The V gene is TRBV29-1, the J gene TRBJ1-2; D perhaps matches TRBD1 (5 bases). In germline, CDR1 is SQVTM, CDR2 ANQGSEA. The length of the CDR3 is 11 residues. The CDR3 bases are TGCAACGCAGAGGGACCCTATGGCTACACCTTC. It translates to CNAEGPYGYTF. Supplemented by reference TRBV29-1 and TRBJ1-2, the full variable domain reads SAVISQKPSRDICQRGTSLTIQCQVDSQVTMMFWYRQQPGQSLTLIATANQGSEATYESGFVIDKFPISRPNLTFSTLTVSNMSPEDSSIYLCNAEGPYGYTFGSGTRLTVV.

This clone came up a few times. The chain recombines TRBV5-1 with TRBJ2-3; D may be TRBD2 (5 bases). Per the germline V gene, CDR1 is SGHRS and CDR2 is YFSETQ. V shed 0 bases and J shed 3 bases, with 8 bases lying between them. The CDR3 covers 14 residues. This CDR3 reads CASSLVRETDTQYF. CDR3 DNA: TGCGCCAGCAGCTTGGTTCGGGAAACAGATACGCAGTATTTT.

CDR3 amino acids: CASSKTGTVLNEQFF. DNA of the CDR3: TGTGCCAGCAGTAAGACCGGGACAGTATTAAATGAGCAGTTCTTC. The chain is built from TRBV6-5 and TRBJ2-1; 7 bases align to TRBD1. Germline V gene sequence: CDR1 MNHEY, CDR2 SVGAGI. This CDR3 is built from 15 residues. V was pared by 5 bases and J by 7 bases, with 11 bases of the junction left unmatched.

The chain has TRBV6-1 and TRBJ2-7; D could derive from TRBD1 or TRBD2 (5 bases each). Deletions cut 5 bases from V and 2 bases from J, with 16 bases between. Germline lookup yields CDR1 MNHNS and CDR2 SASEGT. The length of the CDR3 is 15 residues. As DNA, the CDR3 is TGTGCCAGCAGTACAGATTCCGGGACCGCCTACGAGCAGTACTTC. Amino acids: CASSTDSGTAYEQYF.

CDR3 bases: TGTGCCAGCAGCCCTGCCGTGGCACCCTCTGGGGGAAAACTGTTTTTT. Its protein product is CASSPAVAPSGGKLFF. V usage is TRBV5-6 and J usage is TRBJ1-4; D perhaps matches TRBD1 (5 bases). CDR3 length equals 16 residues. Germline values: CDR1 SGHDT, CDR2 YYEEEE. V lost 4 bases, J lost 10 bases, and 23 bases lay in between.

The V call is TRBV6-5, the J call TRBJ1-5; tentatively, D is TRBD1 (5 bases). V was trimmed by 5 bases and J by 4 bases, leaving 12 bases between them. CDR1 and CDR2 (germline): MNHEY, SVGAGI. The CDR3 covers 14 residues. Here the CDR3 reads CASSENGGNQPQHF. For the CDR3, the DNA is TGTGCCAGCAGTGAAAATGGGGGGAATCAGCCCCAGCATTTT.

This chain joins TRBV19 and TRBJ2-6; maybe TRBD2 (5 bases). The germline gives CDR1 LNHDA, CDR2 SQIVND (reference sequence). The CDR3 consists of 18 residues. Trimming stripped 3 bases from V and 0 bases from J, with 15 bases between. CDR3 in DNA: TGTGCCAGTAGTATCCGGGGTCAGAAAGGCTCTGGGGCCAACGTCCTGACTTTC. This gives the protein CASSIRGQKGSGANVLTF.

In this sample, this clone turned up once. The CDR3 DNA reads as TGTGCCAGCAGACTTACAGGGACGGCAACTAACTATGGCTACACCTTC. The encoded protein is CASRLTGTATNYGYTF. This chain links TRBV4-2 with TRBJ1-2; D is perhaps TRBD1 (6 bases). Trimming left V 6 bases short and J 0 bases short, with 17 bases between. This CDR3 has 16 amino acids. Germline V CDR1 and CDR2: LGHNA, YNFKEQ.

This chain uses TRBV7-3 with TRBJ2-2, with TRBD1 matching 9 bases. Germline assignment: CDR1 SGHTA and CDR2 FQGTGA. Germline trimming cut 4 bases from V and 4 bases from J; bases unmatched to any gene: 7. This CDR3 contains 16 residues. The CDR3 is CASSSPQGAVTGELFF. The CDR3 DNA is TGTGCCAGCAGCTCCCCACAGGGGGCGGTCACCGGGGAGCTGTTTTTT.